Described below is a single T cell receptor (beta chain) sequence and its context. The CDR3 spans 12 residues. V shed 0 bases and J shed 9 bases, with 7 bases lying between them. From germline, CDR1 is SGDLS and CDR2 YYNGEE. These data belong to a study of T-cell memory formation after mild COVID-19. The 5'RACE method, run with constant-segment primers, produced TCR alpha and TCR beta cDNA libraries (carrying sample barcodes and UMIs). Each CDR3 protein is one row after TCRdb ran MiXCR on the 5' RACE reads. The table includes about 190,000 distinct CDR3 sequences, 18% detected once. The sequencing input was PBMCs or a T cell subset sorted from them (not recorded which). V gene TRBV9 combines with J gene TRBJ2-1; D ambiguous. This clonotype was sampled from an adult woman who had mild COVID-19 (a few samples of this study predate the infection). Cell type and time point are not known. DNA of the CDR3: TGTGCCAGCAGCGTAGGACCGAGTGAGCAGTTCTTC. Protein sequence: CASSVGPSEQFF. Full variable domain (outside the CDR3, taken from reference TRBV9 and TRBJ2-1): DSGVTQTPKHLITATGQRVTLRCSPRSGDLSVYWYQQSLDQGLQFLIQYYNGEERAKGNILERFSAQQFPDLHSELNLSSLELGDSALYFCASSVGPSEQFFGPGTRLTVL.